This is a list of T cell receptor beta chains from one sample in a study of blood T cell repertoires in COVID-19. Using immunoSEQ multiplex PCR, the repertoire was profiled, and TCRdb retains in-frame clones only, with some absent. The profile shows about 250,000 clones, 80% to 90% of them singletons. Sequencing used PBMCs or T cells enriched from blood (not recorded which). These receptors were taken from a woman aged 18-35 years who had recovered from COVID-19. The CDR3 runs from the conserved cysteine through the conserved F or W. A D gene is named only where the DNA matches it firmly. Clone size is shown for a subset of rows, as once, few, many or a class of expanded clone.

D gene	J gene	clone size	V gene	CDR3 protein	CDR3 DNA
TRBD2	TRBJ2-7	.	TRBV19	CATRPGGIYEQYF	TGTGCCACCCGGCCGGGGGGGATATACGAGCAGTACTTC
.	TRBJ1-5	.	TRBV10-3	CAISESGGNQPQHF	TGTGCCATCAGTGAGTCCGGCGGTAATCAGCCCCAGCATTTT
.	TRBJ2-2	.	TRBV7-3	CASSSARGFAGELFF	TGTGCCAGCAGCTCCGCCCGCGGGTTCGCCGGGGAGCTGTTTTTT
TRBD1	TRBJ2-5	.	TRBV29-1	CSVETGGALETQYF	TGCAGCGTTGAGACAGGGGGCGCGTTAGAGACCCAGTACTTC
TRBD1	TRBJ1-2	.	TRBV4-2	CASSQDEDRGFLEANYGYTF	TGTGCCAGCAGCCAGGACGAGGACAGGGGGTTTTTAGAAGCTAACTATGGCTACACCTTC
.	TRBJ1-2	once	TRBV6-5	CASSPLGAWGYTF	TGTGCCAGCAGTCCCCTAGGGGCCTGGGGCTACACCTTC
.	TRBJ2-7	.	TRBV7-9	CASSLVGALGEQYF	TGTGCCAGCAGCTTAGTAGGGGCACTTGGTGAGCAGTACTTC
.	TRBJ2-3	once	TRBV9	CASSVGGQGTLTQYF	TGTGCCAGCAGCGTAGGGGGGCAGGGAACCCTTACGCAGTATTTT
.	TRBJ1-2	once	TRBV27	CASSLSPPDSGYGYTF	TGTGCCAGCAGTCTCTCGCCTCCGGACAGCGGCTATGGCTACACCTTC
TRBD1	TRBJ1-5	once	TRBV6-1	CASSDQLGQVGQPQHF	TGTGCCAGCAGTGACCAATTAGGACAGGTCGGTCAGCCCCAGCATTTT
TRBD1	TRBJ2-7	.	TRBV15	CATSTRQGSEQYF	TGTGCCACCAGCACCCGACAGGGGAGCGAGCAGTACTTC
TRBD2	TRBJ2-3	once	TRBV11-3	CASSLASGGAYTDTQYF	TGTGCCAGCAGCTTAGCTAGCGGGGGCGCATACACAGATACGCAGTATTTT
TRBD2	TRBJ2-1	few	TRBV5-1	CASSLGGRGNNEQFF	TGCGCCAGCAGCCTCGGAGGGCGGGGGAACAATGAGCAGTTCTTC